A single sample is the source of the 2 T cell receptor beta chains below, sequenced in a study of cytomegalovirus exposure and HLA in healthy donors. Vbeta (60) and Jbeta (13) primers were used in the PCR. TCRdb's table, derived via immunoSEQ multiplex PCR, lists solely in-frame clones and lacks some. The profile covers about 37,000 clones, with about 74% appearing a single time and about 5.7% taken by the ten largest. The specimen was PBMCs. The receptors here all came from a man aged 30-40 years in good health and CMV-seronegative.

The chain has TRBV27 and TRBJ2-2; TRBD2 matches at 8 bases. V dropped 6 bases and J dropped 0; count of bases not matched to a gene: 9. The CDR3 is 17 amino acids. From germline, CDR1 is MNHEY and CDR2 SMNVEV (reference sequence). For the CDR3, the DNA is TGTGCCAGCAGGCCCAGCGGGAGTCCTTCGAACACCGGGGAGCTGTTTTTT. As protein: CASRPSGSPSNTGELFF.

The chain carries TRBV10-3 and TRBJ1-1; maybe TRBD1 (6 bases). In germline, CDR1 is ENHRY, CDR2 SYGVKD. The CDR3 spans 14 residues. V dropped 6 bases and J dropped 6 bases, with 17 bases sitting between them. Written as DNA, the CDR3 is TGTGCCATCAGGAGGGGGGGACAAAACCCTGAAGCTTTCTTT. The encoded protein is CAIRRGGQNPEAFF.